The sequence of this T cell receptor (beta chain) was determined in a study of beta chain features in type 1 diabetes. Findings and caveats of the study: The influence of HLA type on TCRB rearrangement stayed undetermined. PCR might favor shorter templates, equally in patients and controls. Since sequencing was performed on cDNA, cells with high TCR expression could be over-represented. The study found moderately but significantly shorter TCRB CDR3s in all four CD4+ subsets of Type 1 diabetes patients. Researchers reported that naive, central memory and Treg TCRB repertoires appeared more similar in patients than in healthy donors.

Trimming took 6 bases from V and 2 from J, leaving 6 bases between them. The germline CDR1 and CDR2 sequences are MDHEN and SYDVKM. There are 12 residues in the CDR3. In regard to this clone: Antigen specificity is unknown. Within the sample, other DNA sequences also encode this same CDR3.

Every bit of the isolated RNA underwent reverse transcription, so sequencing read expressed TCRB transcripts. Clones were read by immunoSEQ multiplex PCR, and TCRdb kept only the in-frame ones, dropping some. The sample includes approximately 170,000 clones, less than 10% of them seen just once. The TCR comes from a man younger than 35 with type 1 diabetes. What was sequenced was central memory CD4+ T cells from blood. This chain joins TRBV28 and TRBJ2-3; no clear D gene. CDR3 DNA: TGTGCCAGCAGCCCCTACACAGATACGCAGTATTTT. Translating gives CASSPYTDTQYF. Together with reference TRBV28 and TRBJ2-3, the CDR3 gives the full variable domain: DVKVTQSSRYLVKRTGEKVFLECVQDMDHENMFWYRQDPGLGLRLIYFSYDVKMKEKGDIPEGYSVSREKKERFSLILESASTNQTSMYLCASSPYTDTQYFGPGTRLTVL.